This TCR beta chain was sequenced during a study of CD8+ T cells in alopecia areata. On the study more broadly: Percent of scalp involved defined treated patients' severity scores.

Trimming left V 8 bases short and J 10 bases short, with 15 bases between. The CDR3 covers 13 residues. The germline V gene encodes CDR1 MNHEY and CDR2 SVGAGI. The table lists this clone with a few counts. Its target is unknown. Overall study results and limits: Tofacitinib significantly decreased scalp clonality and expanded CD8+ clones among top 100.

Extraction of RNA preceded its reverse transcription into cDNA, which served as the sequencing template. The repertoire was sequenced with immunoSEQ multiplex PCR; TCRdb's copy has only in-frame clones and lacks some. The data show 100,000 to 150,000 clones, approximately 60% seen once. Described treatment: oral pan-JAK inhibitor, 5-10 mg twice daily. The sample consisted of CD4+ T cells sorted from blood, taken at week 4, from a patient treated with tofacitinib. V usage is TRBV6-5 and J usage is TRBJ1-6; no definite D call. This TCR was sampled from a human donor with alopecia areata. Written as DNA, the CDR3 is TGTGCCAGCGCCCGGGGTTCGGGGTCACCCCTCCACTTT. This gives the protein CASARGSGSPLHF.